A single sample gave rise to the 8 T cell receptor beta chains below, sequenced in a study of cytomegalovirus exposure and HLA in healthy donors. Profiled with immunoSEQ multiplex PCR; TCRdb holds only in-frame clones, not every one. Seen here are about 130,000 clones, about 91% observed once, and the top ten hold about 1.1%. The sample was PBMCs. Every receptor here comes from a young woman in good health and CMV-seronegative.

CDR3 DNA: TGTGCCAGCAGTTCGGGAGTCCAAGAGACCCAGTACTTC. Residues: CASSSGVQETQYF. The V call is TRBV6-5, the J call TRBJ2-5; D may be TRBD2 (6 bases). Germline V gene lookup returns CDR1 MNHEY and CDR2 SVGAGI. V gave up 4 bases and J gave up 1 base, with 7 bases separating them. The length of the CDR3 is 13 residues.

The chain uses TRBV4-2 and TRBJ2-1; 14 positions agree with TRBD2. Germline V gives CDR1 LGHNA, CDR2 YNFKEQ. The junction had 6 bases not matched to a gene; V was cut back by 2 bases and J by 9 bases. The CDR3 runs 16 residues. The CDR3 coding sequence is TGTGCCAGCAGCCAACTAGGGACTAGCGGGAGTCCTGAGCAGTTCTTC. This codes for CASSQLGTSGSPEQFF.

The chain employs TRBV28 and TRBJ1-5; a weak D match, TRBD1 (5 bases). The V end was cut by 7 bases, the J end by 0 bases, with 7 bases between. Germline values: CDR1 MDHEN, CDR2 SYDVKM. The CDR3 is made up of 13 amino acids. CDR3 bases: TGTGCCAGCACCGACAGTAGCAATCAGCCCCAGCATTTT. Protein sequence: CASTDSSNQPQHF.

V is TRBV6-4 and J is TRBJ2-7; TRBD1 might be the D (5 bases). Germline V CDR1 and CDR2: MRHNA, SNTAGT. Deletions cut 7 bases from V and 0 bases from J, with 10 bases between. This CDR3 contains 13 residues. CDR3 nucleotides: TGTGCCAGCACTCACAGGAGCTCCTACGAGCAGTACGTC. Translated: CASTHRSSYEQYV.

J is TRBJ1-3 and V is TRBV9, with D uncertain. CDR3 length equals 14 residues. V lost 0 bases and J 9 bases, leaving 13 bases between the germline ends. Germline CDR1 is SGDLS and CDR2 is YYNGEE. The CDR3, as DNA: TGTGCCAGCAGCGTAGGGGGAGAGCGAGTCACCATATATTTT. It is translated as CASSVGGERVTIYF.

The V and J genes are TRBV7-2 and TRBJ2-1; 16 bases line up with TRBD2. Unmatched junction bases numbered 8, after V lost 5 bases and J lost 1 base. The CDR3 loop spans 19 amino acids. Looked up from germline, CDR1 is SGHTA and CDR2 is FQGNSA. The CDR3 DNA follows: TGTGCCAGCAGCCCAAGGGGACTAGCGGGAGGGCCGTCCTACAATGAGCAGTTCTTC. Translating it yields CASSPRGLAGGPSYNEQFF.

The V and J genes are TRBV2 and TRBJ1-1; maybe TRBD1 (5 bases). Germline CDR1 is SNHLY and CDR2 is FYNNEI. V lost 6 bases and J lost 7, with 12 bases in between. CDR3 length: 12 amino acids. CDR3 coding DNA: TGTGCCAGCAGGCGGGACGTGAGTGAAGCTTTCTTT. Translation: CASRRDVSEAFF.

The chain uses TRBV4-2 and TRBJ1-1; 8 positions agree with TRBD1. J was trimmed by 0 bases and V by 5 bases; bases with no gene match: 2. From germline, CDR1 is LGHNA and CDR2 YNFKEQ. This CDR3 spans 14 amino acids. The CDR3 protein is CASSSTGVNTEAFF. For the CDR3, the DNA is TGTGCCAGCAGCTCGACAGGGGTGAACACTGAAGCTTTCTTT.